This T cell receptor (beta chain) stems from a study of T cells in Graves' hyperthyroidism and ophthalmopathy. This clonotype was detected ten times or more. CDR1 is SGHNT, CDR2 YENEEA, per germline. CDR3 length: 16 residues. Losses at the gene ends were 5 bases for V and 6 bases for J; bases not matched to a gene: 7. From RNA transcripts, TCR beta CDR3 regions were amplified. First-round RT-PCR targeting the TCR CDR3 was performed with the HTBI primer set. TCRdb re-called the multiplex PCR reads with MiXCR, one entry per CDR3 protein. The sample records some 270,000 distinct CDR3 sequences, about an eighth being singletons.

Sequenced: blood. The chain has TRBV11-3 and TRBJ2-1, with 13 bases matching TRBD2. The sequence was collected from a woman aged 25 to 39 with Graves' hyperthyroidism that later progressed to Graves' ophthalmopathy. The CDR3 protein is CASSKGLAGMGNEQFF. The CDR3 coding sequence is TGTGCCAGCAGCAAGGGACTAGCGGGAATGGGCAATGAGCAGTTCTTC.